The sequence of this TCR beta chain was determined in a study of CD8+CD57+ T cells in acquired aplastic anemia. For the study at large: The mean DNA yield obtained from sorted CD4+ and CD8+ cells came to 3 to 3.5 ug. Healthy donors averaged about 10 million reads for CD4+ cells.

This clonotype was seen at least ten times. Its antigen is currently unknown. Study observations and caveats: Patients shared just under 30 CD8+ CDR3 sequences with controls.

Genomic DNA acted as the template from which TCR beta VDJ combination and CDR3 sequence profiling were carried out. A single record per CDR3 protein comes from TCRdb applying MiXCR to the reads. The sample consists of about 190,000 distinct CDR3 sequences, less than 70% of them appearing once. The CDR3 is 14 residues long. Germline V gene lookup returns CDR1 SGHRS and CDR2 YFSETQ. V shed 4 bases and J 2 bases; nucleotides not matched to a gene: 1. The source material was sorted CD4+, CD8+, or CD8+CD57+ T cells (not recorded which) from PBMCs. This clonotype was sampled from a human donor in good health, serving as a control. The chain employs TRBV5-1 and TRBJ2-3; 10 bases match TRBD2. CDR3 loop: CASSGTSVTDTQYF. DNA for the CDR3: TGCGCCAGCAGCGGGACTAGCGTCACAGATACGCAGTATTTT.